There are a few counts of the clone carrying this T cell receptor (beta chain). TCRdb reprocessed the 5' RACE reads with MiXCR, giving one entry per CDR3 protein. The sample has about 350,000 distinct CDR3 sequences; around 8.1% are singletons. The data belong to a study of T cells after yellow fever vaccination. Sequencing was performed on PBMCs, taken about 49 days after the first yellow fever vaccination. The TCR sequence derives from a young man who received the YFV17D yellow fever vaccine.

The DNA for the CDR3 is TGTGCCAGCTCACCCCCGGTAGCGGGGGGCTTCTCCTACGAGCAGTACTTC. This gives the protein CASSPPVAGGFSYEQYF. V gene TRBV18 combines with J gene TRBJ2-7; 10 bases align to TRBD2. Germline loops: CDR1 KGHSH, CDR2 LQKENI. The V and J ends lost 3 bases and 0 bases, in that order; junction bases with no gene match: 8. This CDR3 has 17 residues.